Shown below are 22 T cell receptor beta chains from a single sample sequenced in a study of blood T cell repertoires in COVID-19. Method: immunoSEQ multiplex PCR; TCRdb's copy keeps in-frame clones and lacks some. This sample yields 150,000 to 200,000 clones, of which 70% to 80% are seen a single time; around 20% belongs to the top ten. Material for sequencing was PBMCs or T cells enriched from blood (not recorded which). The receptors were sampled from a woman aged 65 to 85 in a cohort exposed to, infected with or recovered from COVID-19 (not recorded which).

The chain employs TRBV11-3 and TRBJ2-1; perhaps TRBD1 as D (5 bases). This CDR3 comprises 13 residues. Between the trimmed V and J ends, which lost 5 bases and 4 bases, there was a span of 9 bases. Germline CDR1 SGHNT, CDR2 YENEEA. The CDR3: CASSPPGYNEQFF. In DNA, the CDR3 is TGTGCCAGCAGCCCACCAGGGTACAATGAGCAGTTCTTC.

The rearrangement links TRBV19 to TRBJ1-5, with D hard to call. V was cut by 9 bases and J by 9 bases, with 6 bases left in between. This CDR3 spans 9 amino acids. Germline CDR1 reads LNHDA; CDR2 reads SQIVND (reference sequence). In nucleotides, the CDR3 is TGTGCCAGCCTCGGGCCCCAGCATTTT. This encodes CASLGPQHF.

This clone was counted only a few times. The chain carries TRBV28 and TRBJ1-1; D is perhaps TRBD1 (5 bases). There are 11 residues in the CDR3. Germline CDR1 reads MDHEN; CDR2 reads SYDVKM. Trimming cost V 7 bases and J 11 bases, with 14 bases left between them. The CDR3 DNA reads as TGTGCCAGCAAGGCGAAGGGGCCCGCTTTCTTT. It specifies CASKAKGPAFF.

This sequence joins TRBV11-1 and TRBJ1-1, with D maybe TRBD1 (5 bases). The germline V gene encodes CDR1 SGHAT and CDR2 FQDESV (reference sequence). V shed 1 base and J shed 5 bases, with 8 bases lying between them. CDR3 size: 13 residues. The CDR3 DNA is TGTGCCAGCAGCTTAGAAAAGGGGACTGAAGCTTTCTTT. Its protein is CASSLEKGTEAFF.

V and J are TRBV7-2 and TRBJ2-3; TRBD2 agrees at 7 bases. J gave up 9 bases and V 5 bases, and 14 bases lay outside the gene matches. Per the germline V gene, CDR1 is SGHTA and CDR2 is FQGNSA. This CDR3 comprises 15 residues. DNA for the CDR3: TGTGCCAGCAGCCCGGACCCTATATTGGGGGGGACGCAGTATTTT. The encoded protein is CASSPDPILGGTQYF. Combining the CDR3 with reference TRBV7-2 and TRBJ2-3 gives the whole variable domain GAGVSQSPSNKVTEKGKDVELRCDPISGHTALYWYRQSLGQGLEFLIYFQGNSAPDKSGLPSDRFSAERTGGSVSTLTIQRTQQEDSAVYLCASSPDPILGGTQYFGPGTRLTVL.

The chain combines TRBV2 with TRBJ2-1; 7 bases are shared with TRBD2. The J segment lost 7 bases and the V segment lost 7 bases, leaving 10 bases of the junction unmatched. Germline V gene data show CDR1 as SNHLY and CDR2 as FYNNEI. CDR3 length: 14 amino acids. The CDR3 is CASNAGVIVNEQFF. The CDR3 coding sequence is TGTGCCAGCAATGCGGGAGTCATTGTGAATGAGCAGTTCTTC. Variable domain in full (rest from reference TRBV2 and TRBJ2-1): EPEVTQTPSHQVTQMGQEVILRCVPISNHLYFYWYRQILGQKVEFLVSFYNNEISEKSEIFDDQFSVERPDGSNFTLKIRSTKLEDSAMYFCASNAGVIVNEQFFGPGTRLTVL.

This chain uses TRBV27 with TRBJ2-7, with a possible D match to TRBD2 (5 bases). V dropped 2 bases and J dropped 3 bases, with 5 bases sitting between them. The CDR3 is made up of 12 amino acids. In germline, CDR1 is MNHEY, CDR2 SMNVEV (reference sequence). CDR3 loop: CASSLRGYEQYF. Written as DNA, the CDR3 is TGTGCCAGCAGTTTACGGGGCTACGAGCAGTACTTC.

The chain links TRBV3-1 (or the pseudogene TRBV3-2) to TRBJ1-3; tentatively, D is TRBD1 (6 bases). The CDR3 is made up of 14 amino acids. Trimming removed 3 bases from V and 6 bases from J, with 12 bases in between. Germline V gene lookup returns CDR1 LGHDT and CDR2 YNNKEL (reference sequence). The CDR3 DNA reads TGTGCCAGCAGCCAGGGAACAGGGCTAAACACCATATATTTT. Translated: CASSQGTGLNTIYF.

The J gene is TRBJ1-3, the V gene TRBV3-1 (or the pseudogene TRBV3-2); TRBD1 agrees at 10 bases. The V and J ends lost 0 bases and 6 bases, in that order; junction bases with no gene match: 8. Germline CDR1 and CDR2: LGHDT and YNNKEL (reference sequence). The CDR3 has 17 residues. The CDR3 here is CASSQDYSGQGKNTIYF. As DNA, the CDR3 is TGTGCCAGCAGCCAAGATTATTCGGGACAGGGGAAAAACACCATATATTTT.

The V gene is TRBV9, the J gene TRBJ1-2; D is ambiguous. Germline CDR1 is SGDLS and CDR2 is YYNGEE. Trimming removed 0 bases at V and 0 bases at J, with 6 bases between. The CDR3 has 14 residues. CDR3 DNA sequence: TGTGCCAGCAGCGTAGACAGTACTAACTATGGCTACACCTTC. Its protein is CASSVDSTNYGYTF.

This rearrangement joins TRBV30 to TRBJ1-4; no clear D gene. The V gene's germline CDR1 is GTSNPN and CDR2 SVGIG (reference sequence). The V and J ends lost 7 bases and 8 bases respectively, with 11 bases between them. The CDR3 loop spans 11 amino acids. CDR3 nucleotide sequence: TGTGCCTTGGGCCTCTTGGAAAAACTGTTTTTT. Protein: CALGLLEKLFF.

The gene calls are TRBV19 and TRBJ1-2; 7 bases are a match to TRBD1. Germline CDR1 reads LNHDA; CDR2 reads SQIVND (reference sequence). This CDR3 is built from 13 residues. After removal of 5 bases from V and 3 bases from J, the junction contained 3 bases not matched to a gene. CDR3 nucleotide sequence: TGTGCCAGTAGTGGACAGGACGACTATGGCTACACCTTC. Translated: CASSGQDDYGYTF.

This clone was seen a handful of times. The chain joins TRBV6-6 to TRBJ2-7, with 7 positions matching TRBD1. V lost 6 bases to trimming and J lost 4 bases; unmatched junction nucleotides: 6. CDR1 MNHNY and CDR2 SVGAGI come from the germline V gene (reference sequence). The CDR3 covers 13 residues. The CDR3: CASRTDRSYEQYF. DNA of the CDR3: TGTGCCAGCAGAACGGACAGGAGTTACGAGCAGTACTTC.

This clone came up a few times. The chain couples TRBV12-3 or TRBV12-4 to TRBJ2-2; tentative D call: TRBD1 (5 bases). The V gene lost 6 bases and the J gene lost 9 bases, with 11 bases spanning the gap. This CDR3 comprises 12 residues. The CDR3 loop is CASSQGTRELFF. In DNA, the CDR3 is TGTGCCAGCAGCCAGGGTACCCGGGAGCTGTTTTTT.

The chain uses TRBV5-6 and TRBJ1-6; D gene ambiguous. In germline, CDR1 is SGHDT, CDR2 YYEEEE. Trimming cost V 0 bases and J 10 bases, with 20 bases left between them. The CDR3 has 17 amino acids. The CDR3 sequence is CASSLARGSGFTSPLHF. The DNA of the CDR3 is TGTGCCAGCAGCTTGGCCCGAGGATCCGGGTTTACATCACCCCTCCACTTT.

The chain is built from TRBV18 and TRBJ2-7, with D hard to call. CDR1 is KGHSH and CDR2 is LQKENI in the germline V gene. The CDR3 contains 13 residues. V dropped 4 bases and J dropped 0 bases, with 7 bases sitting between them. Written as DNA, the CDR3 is TGTGCCAGCTCACTTTCCCGCTCCTACGAGCAGTACTTC. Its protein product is CASSLSRSYEQYF.

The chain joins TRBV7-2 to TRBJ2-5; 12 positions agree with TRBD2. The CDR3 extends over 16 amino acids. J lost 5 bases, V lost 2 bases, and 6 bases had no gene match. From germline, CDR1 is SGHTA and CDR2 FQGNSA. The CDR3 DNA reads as TGTGCCAGCAGCTTAATTCTAGCGGGAGGGCCGGAGACCCAGTACTTC. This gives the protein CASSLILAGGPETQYF.

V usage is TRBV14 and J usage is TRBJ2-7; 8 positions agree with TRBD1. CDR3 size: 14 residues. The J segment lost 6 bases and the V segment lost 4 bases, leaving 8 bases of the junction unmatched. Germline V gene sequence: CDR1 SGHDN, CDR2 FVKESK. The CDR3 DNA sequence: TGTGCCAGCAGCCGACAGGGGACCCTCGGCGAGCAGTACTTC. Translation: CASSRQGTLGEQYF.

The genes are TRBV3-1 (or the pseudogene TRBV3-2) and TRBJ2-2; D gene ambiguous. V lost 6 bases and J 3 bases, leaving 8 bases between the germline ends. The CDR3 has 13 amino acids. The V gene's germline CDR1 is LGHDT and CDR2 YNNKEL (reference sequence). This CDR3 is CASSPPYTGELFF. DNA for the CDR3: TGTGCCAGCAGTCCTCCCTACACCGGGGAGCTGTTTTTT.

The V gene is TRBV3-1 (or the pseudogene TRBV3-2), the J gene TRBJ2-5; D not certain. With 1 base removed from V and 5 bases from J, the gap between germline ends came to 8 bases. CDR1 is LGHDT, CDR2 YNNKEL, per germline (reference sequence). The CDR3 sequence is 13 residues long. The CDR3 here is CASSQGLVETQYF. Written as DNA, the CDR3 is TGTGCCAGCAGCCAAGGGCTGGTGGAGACCCAGTACTTC.

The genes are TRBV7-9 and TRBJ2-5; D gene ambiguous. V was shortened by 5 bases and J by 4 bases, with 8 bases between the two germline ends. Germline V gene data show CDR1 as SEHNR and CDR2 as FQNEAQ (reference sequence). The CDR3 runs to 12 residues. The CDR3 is CASSPPGETQYF. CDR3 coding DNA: TGTGCCAGCAGCCCCCCCGGAGAGACCCAGTACTTC.

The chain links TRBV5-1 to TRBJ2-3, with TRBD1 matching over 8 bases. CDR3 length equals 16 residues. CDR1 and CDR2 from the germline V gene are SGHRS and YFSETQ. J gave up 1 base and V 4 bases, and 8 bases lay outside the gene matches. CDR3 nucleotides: TGCGCCAGCAGCGCCTCTCCGGGACAGGGCACAGATACGCAGTATTTT. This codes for CASSASPGQGTDTQYF.